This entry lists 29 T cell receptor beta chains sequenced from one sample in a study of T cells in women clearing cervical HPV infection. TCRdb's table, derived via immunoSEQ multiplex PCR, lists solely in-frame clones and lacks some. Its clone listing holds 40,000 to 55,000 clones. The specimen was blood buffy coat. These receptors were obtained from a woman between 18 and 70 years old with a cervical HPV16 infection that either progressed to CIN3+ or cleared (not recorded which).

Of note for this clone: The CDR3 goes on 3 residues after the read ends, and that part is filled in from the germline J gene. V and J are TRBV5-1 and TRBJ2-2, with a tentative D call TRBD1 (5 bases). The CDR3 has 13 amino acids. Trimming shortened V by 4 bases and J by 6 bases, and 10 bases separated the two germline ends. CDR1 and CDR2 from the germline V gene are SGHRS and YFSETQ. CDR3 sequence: CASSMGQSGELFF. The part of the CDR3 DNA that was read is TGCGCCAGCAGCATGGGGCAGTCCGGGGAG.

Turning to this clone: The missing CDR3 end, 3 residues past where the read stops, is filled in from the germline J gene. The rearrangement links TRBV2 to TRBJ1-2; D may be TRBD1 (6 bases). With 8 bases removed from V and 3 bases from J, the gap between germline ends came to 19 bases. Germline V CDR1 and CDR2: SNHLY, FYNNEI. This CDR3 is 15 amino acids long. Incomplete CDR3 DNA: TGTGCCAGCTGTCGGCGGGGGGGCGCTGACTATGGC. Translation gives CASCRRGGADYG. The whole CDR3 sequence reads CASCRRGGADYGYTF.

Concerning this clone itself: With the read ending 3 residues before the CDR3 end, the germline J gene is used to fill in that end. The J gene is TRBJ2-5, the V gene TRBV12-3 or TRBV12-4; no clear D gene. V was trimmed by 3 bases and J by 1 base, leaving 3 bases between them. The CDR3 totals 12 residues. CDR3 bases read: TGTGCCAGCAGTTTCAGCCAAGAGACC. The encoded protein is CASSFSQET. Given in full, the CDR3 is CASSFSQETQYF.

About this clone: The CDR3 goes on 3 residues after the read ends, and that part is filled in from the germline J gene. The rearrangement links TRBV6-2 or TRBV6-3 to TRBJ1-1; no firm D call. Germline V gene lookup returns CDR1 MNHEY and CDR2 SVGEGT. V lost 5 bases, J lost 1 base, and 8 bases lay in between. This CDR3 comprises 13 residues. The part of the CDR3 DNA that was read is TGTGCCAGCAGTCCAATCAGGAACACTGAA. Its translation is CASSPIRNTE. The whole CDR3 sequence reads CASSPIRNTEAFF.

The CDR3: CASSVGQSTDTQYF. The sequenced CDR3 bases are TGTGCCAGCAGCGTTGGGCAGAGCACAGATACG. The chain employs TRBV7-2 and TRBJ2-3, with D unresolved. The sequenced fragment ends 3 residues before the CDR3 boundary, so the rest is inferred from the germline J gene. The V gene lost 5 bases and the J gene lost 0 bases, with 9 bases spanning the gap. CDR1 is SGHTA and CDR2 is FQGNSA in the germline V gene. The CDR3 consists of 14 residues.

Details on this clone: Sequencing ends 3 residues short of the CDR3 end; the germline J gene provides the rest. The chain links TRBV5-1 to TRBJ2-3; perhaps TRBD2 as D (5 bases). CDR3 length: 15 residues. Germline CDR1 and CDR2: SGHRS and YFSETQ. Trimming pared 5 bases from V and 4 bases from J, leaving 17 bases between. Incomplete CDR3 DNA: TGCGCCAGCAGGACTCGGGGTTGGTCGGCAGATACG. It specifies CASRTRGWSADT. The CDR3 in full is CASRTRGWSADTQYF.

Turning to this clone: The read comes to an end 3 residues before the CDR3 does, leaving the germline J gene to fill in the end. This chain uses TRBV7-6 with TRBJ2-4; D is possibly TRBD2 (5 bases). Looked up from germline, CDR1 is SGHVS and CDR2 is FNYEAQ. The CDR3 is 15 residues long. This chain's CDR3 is CASSPTLTRSLAQYF. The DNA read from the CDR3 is TGTGCCAGCAGCCCGACCCTCACTAGGTCCCTCGCT.

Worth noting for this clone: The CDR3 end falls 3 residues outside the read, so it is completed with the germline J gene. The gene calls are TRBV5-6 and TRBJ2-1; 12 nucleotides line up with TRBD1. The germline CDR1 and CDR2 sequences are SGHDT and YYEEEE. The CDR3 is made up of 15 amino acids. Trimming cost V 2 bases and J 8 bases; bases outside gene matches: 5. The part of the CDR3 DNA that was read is TGTGCCAGCAGCTTCGGGACAGGGGGCATTTATGAG. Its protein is CASSFGTGGIYE. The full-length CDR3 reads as CASSFGTGGIYEQFF.

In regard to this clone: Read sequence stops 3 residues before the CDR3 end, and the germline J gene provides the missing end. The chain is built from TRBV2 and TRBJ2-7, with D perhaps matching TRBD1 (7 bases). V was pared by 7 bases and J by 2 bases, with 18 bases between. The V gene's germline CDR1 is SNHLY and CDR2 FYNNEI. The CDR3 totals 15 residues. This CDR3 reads CASNPYRGLAYEQYF. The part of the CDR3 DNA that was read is TGTGCCAGCAACCCCTACAGGGGACTGGCCTACGAG. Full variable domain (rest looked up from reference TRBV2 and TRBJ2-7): EPEVTQTPSHQVTQMGQEVILRCVPISNHLYFYWYRQILGQKVEFLVSFYNNEISEKSEIFDDQFSVERPDGSNFTLKIRSTKLEDSAMYFCASNPYRGLAYEQYFGPGTRLTVT.

The covered CDR3 bases are TGTGCCAGCAGCTTAATAGGGGCCGGGGAG. Its translation: CASSLIGAGE. The whole CDR3 protein is CASSLIGAGELFF. This chain uses TRBV7-3 with TRBJ2-2; D is perhaps TRBD1 (5 bases). The read ends 3 residues shy of where the CDR3 ends; the end is completed using the germline J gene. The germline V gene has CDR1 SGHTA and CDR2 FQGTGA. CDR3 length: 13 amino acids. Trimming took 1 base from V and 6 from J, leaving 6 bases between them. The variable domain in full, with the rest retrieved from reference TRBV7-3 and TRBJ2-2, is GAGVSQTPSNKVTEKGKYVELRCDPISGHTALYWYRQSLGQGPEFLIYFQGTGAADDSGLPNDRFFAVRPEGSVSTLKIQRTERGDSAVYLCASSLIGAGELFFGEGSRLTVL.

The chain's CDR3 is CASSSLSSYEQYF. The part of the CDR3 DNA that was read is TGTGCCAGCAGCTCACTGAGCTCCTACGAG. V and J are TRBV7-2 and TRBJ2-7; no clear D. The sequenced fragment ends 3 residues before the CDR3 boundary, so the rest is inferred from the germline J gene. Germline values: CDR1 SGHTA, CDR2 FQGNSA. Trimming left V 4 bases short and J 0 bases short, with 7 bases between. The CDR3 consists of 13 residues.

CDR3 DNA (partial): TGTGCCAGCAGGGAGACAGGGTTGTGGTACGAG. It specifies CASRETGLWYE. The full-length CDR3 reads as CASRETGLWYEQYF. The chain joins TRBV6-2 or TRBV6-3 to TRBJ2-7; 7 nucleotides line up with TRBD1. The CDR3 end is not reached by the read, which stops 3 residues before it; the germline J gene fills it in. The trim removed 6 bases at V and 4 bases at J, leaving 9 bases unmatched. Per the germline V gene, CDR1 is MNHEY and CDR2 is SVGEGT. There are 14 residues in the CDR3.

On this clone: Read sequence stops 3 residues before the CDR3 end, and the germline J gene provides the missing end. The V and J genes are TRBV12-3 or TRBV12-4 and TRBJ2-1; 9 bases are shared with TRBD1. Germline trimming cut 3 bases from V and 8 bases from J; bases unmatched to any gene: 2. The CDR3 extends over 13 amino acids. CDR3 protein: CASSLTGGDEQFF. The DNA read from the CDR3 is TGTGCCAGCAGTTTGACAGGGGGGGATGAG.

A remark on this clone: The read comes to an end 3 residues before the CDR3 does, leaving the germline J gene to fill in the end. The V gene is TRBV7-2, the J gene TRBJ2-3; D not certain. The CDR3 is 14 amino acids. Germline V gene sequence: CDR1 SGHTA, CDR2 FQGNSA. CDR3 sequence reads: CASSSAGGRETQYF. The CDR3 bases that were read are TGTGCCAGCAGCTCCGCAGGTGGCCGCGAGACG.

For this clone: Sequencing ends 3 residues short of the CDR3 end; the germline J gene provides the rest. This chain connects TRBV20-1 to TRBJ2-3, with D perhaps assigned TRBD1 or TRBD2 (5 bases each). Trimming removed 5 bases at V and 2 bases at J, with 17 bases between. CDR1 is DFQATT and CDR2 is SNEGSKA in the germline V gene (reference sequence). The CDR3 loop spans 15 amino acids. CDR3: CSASRGQPPTDTQYF. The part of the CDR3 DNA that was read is TGCAGTGCTTCGAGGGGCCAGCCACCCACAGATACG.

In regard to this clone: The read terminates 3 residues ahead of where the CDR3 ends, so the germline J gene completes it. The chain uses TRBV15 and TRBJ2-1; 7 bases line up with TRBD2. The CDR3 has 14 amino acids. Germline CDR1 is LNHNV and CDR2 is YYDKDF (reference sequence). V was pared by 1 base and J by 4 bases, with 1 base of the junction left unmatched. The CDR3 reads CATSRAGGYNEQFF. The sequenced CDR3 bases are TGTGCCACCAGCAGAGCGGGGGGTTACAATGAG.

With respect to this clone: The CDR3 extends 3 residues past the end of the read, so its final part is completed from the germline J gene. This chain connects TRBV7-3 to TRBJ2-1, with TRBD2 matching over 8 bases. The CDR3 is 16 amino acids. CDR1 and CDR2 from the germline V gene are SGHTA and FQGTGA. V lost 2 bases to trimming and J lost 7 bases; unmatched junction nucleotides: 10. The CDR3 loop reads CASSLGGLVGRNEQFF. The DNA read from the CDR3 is TGTGCCAGCAGCTTAGGGGGACTAGTGGGGAGAAATGAG.

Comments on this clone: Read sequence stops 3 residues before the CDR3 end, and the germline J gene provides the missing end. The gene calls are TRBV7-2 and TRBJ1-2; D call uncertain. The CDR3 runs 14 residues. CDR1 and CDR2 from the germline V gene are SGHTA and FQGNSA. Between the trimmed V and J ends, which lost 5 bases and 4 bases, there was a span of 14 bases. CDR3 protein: CASSPLPSSYGYTF. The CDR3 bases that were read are TGTGCCAGCAGCCCACTCCCATCCTCCTATGGC.

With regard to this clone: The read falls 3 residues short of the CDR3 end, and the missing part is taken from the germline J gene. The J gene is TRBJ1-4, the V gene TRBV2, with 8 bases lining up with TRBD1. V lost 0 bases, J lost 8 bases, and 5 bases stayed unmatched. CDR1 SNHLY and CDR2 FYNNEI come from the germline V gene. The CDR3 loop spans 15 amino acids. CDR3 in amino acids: CASSEAHRDREKLFF. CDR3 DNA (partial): TGTGCCAGCAGTGAAGCCCATAGGGACAGGGAAAAA.

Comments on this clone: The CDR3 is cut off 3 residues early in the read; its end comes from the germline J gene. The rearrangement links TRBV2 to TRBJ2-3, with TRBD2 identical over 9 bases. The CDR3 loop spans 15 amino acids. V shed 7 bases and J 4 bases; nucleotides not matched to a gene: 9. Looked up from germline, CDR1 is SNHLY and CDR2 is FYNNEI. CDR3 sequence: CASTPGLAVPDTQYF. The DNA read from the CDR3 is TGTGCCAGCACTCCGGGACTAGCAGTCCCAGATACG.

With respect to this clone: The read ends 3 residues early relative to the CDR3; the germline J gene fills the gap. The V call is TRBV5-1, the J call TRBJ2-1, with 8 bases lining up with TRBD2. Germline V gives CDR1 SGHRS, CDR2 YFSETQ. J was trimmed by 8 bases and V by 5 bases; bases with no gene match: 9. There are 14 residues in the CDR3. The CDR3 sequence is CASRERETRDEQFF. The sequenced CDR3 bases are TGCGCCAGCAGAGAGCGGGAGACTAGAGATGAG.

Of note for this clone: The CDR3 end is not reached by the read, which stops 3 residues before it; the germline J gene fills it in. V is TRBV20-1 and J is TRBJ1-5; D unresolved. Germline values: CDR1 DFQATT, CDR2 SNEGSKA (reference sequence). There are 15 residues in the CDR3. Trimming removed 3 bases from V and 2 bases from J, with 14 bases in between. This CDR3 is CSARSGPIRNQPQHF. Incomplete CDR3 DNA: TGCAGTGCTAGGAGCGGCCCCATCCGCAATCAGCCC.

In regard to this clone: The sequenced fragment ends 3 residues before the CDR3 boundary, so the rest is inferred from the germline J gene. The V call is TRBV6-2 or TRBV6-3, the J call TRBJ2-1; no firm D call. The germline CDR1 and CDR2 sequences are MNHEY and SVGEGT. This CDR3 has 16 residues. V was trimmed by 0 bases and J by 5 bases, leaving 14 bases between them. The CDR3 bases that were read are TGTGCCAGCAGTTACTCCCCGGGTAGATCCCACAATGAG. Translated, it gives CASSYSPGRSHNE. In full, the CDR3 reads CASSYSPGRSHNEQFF.

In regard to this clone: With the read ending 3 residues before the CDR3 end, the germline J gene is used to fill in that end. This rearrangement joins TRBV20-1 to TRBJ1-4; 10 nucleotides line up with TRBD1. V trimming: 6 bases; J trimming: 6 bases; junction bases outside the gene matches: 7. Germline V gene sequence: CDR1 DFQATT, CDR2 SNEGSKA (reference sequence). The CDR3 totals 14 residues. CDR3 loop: CSALKGTGDEKLFF. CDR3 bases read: TGCAGTGCCCTTAAGGGGACAGGGGATGAAAAA.

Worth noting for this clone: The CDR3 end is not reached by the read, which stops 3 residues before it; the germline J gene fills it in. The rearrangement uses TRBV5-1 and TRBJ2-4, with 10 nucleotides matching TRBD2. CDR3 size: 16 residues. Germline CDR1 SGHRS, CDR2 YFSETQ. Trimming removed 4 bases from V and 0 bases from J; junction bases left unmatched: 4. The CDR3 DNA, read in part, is TGCGCCAGCAGCGAAGCGGGAGGGCCAGCCAAAAACATT. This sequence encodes CASSEAGGPAKNI. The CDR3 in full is CASSEAGGPAKNIQYF.

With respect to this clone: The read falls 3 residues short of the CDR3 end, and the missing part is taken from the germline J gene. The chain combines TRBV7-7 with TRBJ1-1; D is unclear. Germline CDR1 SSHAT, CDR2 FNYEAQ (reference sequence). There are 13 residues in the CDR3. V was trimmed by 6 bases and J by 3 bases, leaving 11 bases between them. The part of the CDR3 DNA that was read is TGTGCCAGCAGTACCCGGCGGGACACTGAA. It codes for CASSTRRDTE. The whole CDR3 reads CASSTRRDTEAFF.

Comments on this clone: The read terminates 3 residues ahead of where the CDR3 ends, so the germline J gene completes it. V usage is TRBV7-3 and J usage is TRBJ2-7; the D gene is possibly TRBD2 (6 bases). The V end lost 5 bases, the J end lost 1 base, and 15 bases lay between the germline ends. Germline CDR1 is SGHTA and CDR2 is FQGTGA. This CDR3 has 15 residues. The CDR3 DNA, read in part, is TGTGCCAGCAGCACCACCGGGACTGGTTCCTACGAG. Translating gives CASSTTGTGSYE. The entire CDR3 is CASSTTGTGSYEQYF.

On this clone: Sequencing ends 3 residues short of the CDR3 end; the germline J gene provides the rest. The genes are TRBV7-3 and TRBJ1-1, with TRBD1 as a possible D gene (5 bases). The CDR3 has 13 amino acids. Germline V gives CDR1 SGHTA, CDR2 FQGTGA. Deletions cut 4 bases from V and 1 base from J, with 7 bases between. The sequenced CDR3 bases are TGTGCCAGCAGCTCCGACAGGAACACTGAA. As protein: CASSSDRNTE. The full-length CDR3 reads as CASSSDRNTEAFF.

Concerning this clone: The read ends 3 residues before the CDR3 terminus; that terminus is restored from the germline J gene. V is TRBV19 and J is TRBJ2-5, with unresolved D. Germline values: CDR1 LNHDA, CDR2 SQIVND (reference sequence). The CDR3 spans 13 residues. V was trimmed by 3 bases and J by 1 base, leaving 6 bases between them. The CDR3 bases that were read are TGTGCCAGTAGTATTATTGTCCAAGAGACC. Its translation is CASSIIVQET. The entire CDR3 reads CASSIIVQETQYF.